These 25 T cell receptor beta chains share one sample of origin, sequenced in a study of shared clonotypes between healthy human individuals. TCRdb's copy holds only in-frame clones and misses some; the assay was immunoSEQ multiplex PCR. The table shows more than 1 million clones, with about 84% occurring only once. Material for sequencing was memory CD4+ T cells from PBMCs. Subset here: CD45RA-negative fraction. These receptors all stem from a man between 18 and 35 years old in good health. Some clones in this sample may be carry-over from other donors' samples.

The rearrangement joins TRBV7-2 to TRBJ1-2, with D tentatively TRBD1 (5 bases). Trimming pared 1 base from V and 8 bases from J, leaving 14 bases between. Per germline, CDR1 SGHTA and CDR2 FQGNSA. CDR3 length: 14 amino acids. The CDR3 bases are TGTGCCAGCAGCTTAGATAGGGGCAGTGCGGGCTACACCTTC. This encodes CASSLDRGSAGYTF.

This clone occurred once. The rearrangement links TRBV28 to TRBJ1-2; D gene ambiguous. Germline loops: CDR1 MDHEN, CDR2 SYDVKM. The CDR3 has 11 residues. The V and J ends lost 3 bases and 8 bases respectively, with 7 bases between them. This CDR3 reads CASSFDTGYTF. The CDR3 bases are TGTGCCAGCAGTTTTGATACGGGCTACACCTTC.

This chain joins TRBV11-1 and TRBJ2-1; possibly TRBD1 for D (6 bases). V lost 0 bases, J lost 5 bases, and 8 bases lay in between. This CDR3 has 14 residues. Germline CDR1 is SGHAT and CDR2 is FQDESV (reference sequence). The chain's CDR3 is CASSLAHRDNEQFF. The CDR3 DNA follows: TGTGCCAGCAGCTTAGCTCACAGGGACAATGAGCAGTTCTTC.

The rearrangement joins TRBV7-3 to TRBJ2-1, with 8 positions matching TRBD1. Germline CDR1 and CDR2: SGHTA and FQGTGA. After removal of 2 bases from V and 7 bases from J, the junction contained 7 bases not matched to a gene. The CDR3 runs 15 residues. The CDR3 DNA follows: TGTGCCAGCAGCTTATGGGCAGGGGGCGAGAATGAGCAGTTCTTC. Residues: CASSLWAGGENEQFF.

Regarding this clone: The same CDR3 also results from other DNA sequences found in this sample. This rearrangement joins TRBV28 to TRBJ2-1; 8 bases are a match to TRBD2. The CDR3 spans 13 residues. Trimming at V came to 5 bases and at J to 4 bases, leaving 1 base not matched to a gene. Germline V gene lookup returns CDR1 MDHEN and CDR2 SYDVKM. Here the CDR3 reads CASSSGSYNEQFF. CDR3 DNA: TGTGCCAGCAGTAGCGGGAGTTACAATGAGCAGTTCTTC. Supplemented by reference TRBV28 and TRBJ2-1, the full variable domain reads DVKVTQSSRYLVKRTGEKVFLECVQDMDHENMFWYRQDPGLGLRLIYFSYDVKMKEKGDIPEGYSVSREKKERFSLILESASTNQTSMYLCASSSGSYNEQFFGPGTRLTVL.

This clone has just one count. The chain joins TRBV7-9 to TRBJ2-3; 10 bases agree with TRBD1. After removal of 5 bases from V and 8 bases from J, the junction contained 10 bases not matched to a gene. The CDR3 runs 15 residues. From germline, CDR1 is SEHNR and CDR2 FQNEAQ (reference sequence). CDR3 region: CASSPQTGGIGTQYF. CDR3 nucleotides: TGTGCCAGCAGCCCACAGACAGGGGGCATCGGTACGCAGTATTTT.

The V call is TRBV7-3, the J call TRBJ2-3, with D hard to call. Germline V gene sequence: CDR1 SGHTA, CDR2 FQGTGA. The V end lost 5 bases, the J end lost 4 bases, and 7 bases lay between the germline ends. This CDR3 spans 12 amino acids. The CDR3 region has the DNA TGTGCCAGCAGCACATTCGCAGATACGCAGTATTTT. Translated: CASSTFADTQYF.

Here the CDR3 reads CASSLSGTESLLYGYTF. As DNA, the CDR3 is TGTGCCAGCAGTTTATCAGGGACCGAAAGCCTCCTCTATGGCTACACCTTC. The chain recombines TRBV27 with TRBJ1-2, with D possibly TRBD1 on 5 matching bases. This CDR3 has 17 residues. V dropped 0 bases and J dropped 4 bases, with 18 bases sitting between them. CDR1 is MNHEY, CDR2 SMNVEV, per germline (reference sequence).

The CDR3 protein is CASSSLVGGLYNSPLHF. CDR3 DNA sequence: TGTGCCAGCAGTTCGCTTGTCGGCGGCCTCTATAATTCACCCCTCCACTTT. The chain is built from TRBV28 and TRBJ1-6, with no clear D. Trimming took 4 bases from V and 3 from J, leaving 16 bases between them. CDR1 and CDR2 from the germline V gene are MDHEN and SYDVKM. The CDR3 covers 17 residues.

The chain combines TRBV4-2 with TRBJ2-5, with 15 positions matching TRBD2. V shed 2 bases and J 0 bases; nucleotides not matched to a gene: 7. This CDR3 has 19 amino acids. Germline V gene data show CDR1 as LGHNA and CDR2 as YNFKEQ. The CDR3 nucleotides are TGTGCCAGCAGCCAACCCCCCGGGACTAGCGGGAGGTACCAAGAGACCCAGTACTTC. It encodes CASSQPPGTSGRYQETQYF.

Concerning this clone itself: This sample also contains other DNA sequences that code for the same CDR3. The V gene is TRBV29-1, the J gene TRBJ2-3; 8 nucleotides agree with TRBD2. V lost 4 bases and J lost 3; bases outside the gene matches: 3. Germline V gene sequence: CDR1 SQVTM, CDR2 ANQGSEA. This CDR3 contains 13 residues. CDR3 residues: CSVGGGPTDTQYF. The DNA of the CDR3 is TGCAGCGTTGGCGGGGGGCCGACAGATACGCAGTATTTT.

V usage is TRBV15 and J usage is TRBJ1-3; no firm D call. Germline values: CDR1 LNHNV, CDR2 YYDKDF (reference sequence). The CDR3 is 14 amino acids. Trimming left V 5 bases short and J 0 bases short, with 8 bases between. The CDR3 DNA reads as TGTGCCACCAGCCGGGGTGACTCTGGAAACACCATATATTTT. Translated: CATSRGDSGNTIYF. The variable domain in full, with the rest retrieved from reference TRBV15 and TRBJ1-3, is DAMVIQNPRYQVTQFGKPVTLSCSQTLNHNVMYWYQQKSSQAPKLLFHYYDKDFNNEADTPDNFQSRRPNTSFCFLDIRSPGLGDTAMYLCATSRGDSGNTIYFGEGSWLTVV.

This clone came up a few times. The rearrangement links TRBV7-8 to TRBJ2-7, with 7 bases fitting TRBD1. Germline V gives CDR1 SGHVS, CDR2 FQNEAQ. Unmatched junction bases numbered 12, after V lost 1 base and J lost 0 bases. This CDR3 contains 18 residues. The CDR3 bases are TGTGCCAGCAGCTTAGAACTCTCGGACAGGTCCTACTCCTACGAGCAGTACTTC. Its translation: CASSLELSDRSYSYEQYF.

Remarks on this clone: The sample has other DNA sequences that encode this CDR3 too. The chain employs TRBV18 and TRBJ2-5; 10 bases fit TRBD2. With V trimmed by 2 bases and J by 1 base, 1 base remained unmatched. Germline V gene sequence: CDR1 KGHSH, CDR2 LQKENI. CDR3 length equals 15 residues. The CDR3 loop is CASSPGLAAQETQYF. The CDR3 DNA is TGTGCCAGCTCACCAGGACTAGCGGCCCAAGAGACCCAGTACTTC.

V is TRBV2 and J is TRBJ2-7; D not certain. Germline CDR1 and CDR2: SNHLY and FYNNEI. The CDR3 has 14 amino acids. V was trimmed by 4 bases and J by 4 bases, leaving 14 bases between them. The CDR3 DNA follows: TGTGCCAGCAGTGTCACGAGACAAAATTACGAGCAGTACTTC. It yields the protein CASSVTRQNYEQYF.

This clone was seen many times. The chain couples TRBV6-6 to TRBJ2-1; D is undetermined. From germline, CDR1 is MNHNY and CDR2 SVGAGI (reference sequence). CDR3 length equals 13 residues. Trimming shortened V by 0 bases and J by 9 bases, and 9 bases separated the two germline ends. CDR3 residues: CASSYSPRSEQFF. In nucleotides, the CDR3 is TGTGCCAGCAGTTACTCTCCCAGGTCTGAGCAGTTCTTC.

The chain recombines TRBV30 with TRBJ2-7; D is uncertain. The germline gives CDR1 GTSNPN, CDR2 SVGIG (reference sequence). The CDR3 spans 12 residues. CDR3 protein: CGLKESSYEQYF. The CDR3 DNA sequence: TGTGGCCTGAAGGAGAGCTCCTACGAGCAGTACTTC.

The chain links TRBV6-5 to TRBJ2-7; 8 bases fit TRBD1. After removal of 2 bases from V and 6 bases from J, the junction contained 12 bases not matched to a gene. CDR1 MNHEY and CDR2 SVGAGI come from the germline V gene. The CDR3 is 16 amino acids. The CDR3 here is CASSYNRPTGVLEQYF. The DNA of the CDR3 is TGTGCCAGCAGTTACAATCGTCCGACAGGGGTCCTCGAGCAGTACTTC.

The chain links TRBV4-1 to TRBJ1-5; D perhaps matches TRBD1 (6 bases). V was shortened by 0 bases and J by 0 bases, with 9 bases between the two germline ends. CDR1 is MGHRA and CDR2 is YSYEKL in the germline V gene. The CDR3 has 16 residues. The CDR3 DNA is TGCGCCAGCAGCCAAGACGGGGGACATAGCAATCAGCCCCAGCATTTT. Its translation is CASSQDGGHSNQPQHF.

This clone was recorded a few times. The chain has TRBV2 and TRBJ1-4; no reliable D call. Germline loops: CDR1 SNHLY, CDR2 FYNNEI. Between the trimmed V and J ends, which lost 4 bases and 0 bases, there was a span of 12 bases. The CDR3 length is 16 residues. The CDR3 reads CASSARAGSTNEKLFF. The CDR3 DNA reads TGTGCCAGCAGTGCCCGGGCCGGTTCAACTAATGAAAAACTGTTTTTT. The full variable domain, with the rest looked up from reference TRBV2 and TRBJ1-4, is EPEVTQTPSHQVTQMGQEVILRCVPISNHLYFYWYRQILGQKVEFLVSFYNNEISEKSEIFDDQFSVERPDGSNFTLKIRSTKLEDSAMYFCASSARAGSTNEKLFFGSGTQLSVL.

The V and J genes are TRBV4-2 and TRBJ2-5, with D uncertain. Between the trimmed V and J ends, which lost 0 bases and 5 bases, there was a span of 13 bases. The CDR3 is 15 residues long. CDR1 LGHNA and CDR2 YNFKEQ come from the germline V gene. The CDR3 protein is CASSQDGQSRETQYF. The CDR3 DNA reads as TGTGCCAGCAGCCAAGACGGCCAATCACGGGAGACCCAGTACTTC.

The chain uses TRBV7-2 and TRBJ2-7, with D perhaps given as TRBD1 or TRBD2 (5 bases each). This CDR3 contains 15 residues. CDR1 and CDR2 (germline): SGHTA, FQGNSA. The germline V and J ends were trimmed by 6 bases and 6 bases, with 21 bases remaining between them. The CDR3 DNA follows: TGTGCCAGCAGACCCAAGGGGTCCAGGGAGTTCGAGCAGTACTTC. This sequence encodes CASRPKGSREFEQYF.

The sample holds one count of this clone. The chain recombines TRBV11-2 with TRBJ1-3; 10 bases line up with TRBD1. The CDR3 sequence is 16 residues long. Germline CDR1 reads SGHAT; CDR2 reads FQNNGV. V trimming: 5 bases; J trimming: 4 bases; junction bases outside the gene matches: 8. In nucleotides, the CDR3 is TGTGCCAGCAGCCGGAGGACAGGGGGATTCGGAAACACCATATATTTT. Encoded protein: CASSRRTGGFGNTIYF.

This clone was recorded only once. The chain recombines TRBV9 with TRBJ2-1, with 7 nucleotides matching TRBD2. The trim removed 4 bases at V and 4 bases at J, leaving 8 bases unmatched. The germline V gene has CDR1 SGDLS and CDR2 YYNGEE. This CDR3 region has 15 residues. The CDR3: CASSLAGGLYNEQFF. The CDR3 DNA reads TGTGCCAGCAGCTTAGCGGGTGGGTTATACAATGAGCAGTTCTTC. Complete variable domain (other parts from reference TRBV9 and TRBJ2-1): DSGVTQTPKHLITATGQRVTLRCSPRSGDLSVYWYQQSLDQGLQFLIQYYNGEERAKGNILERFSAQQFPDLHSELNLSSLELGDSALYFCASSLAGGLYNEQFFGPGTRLTVL.

The gene calls are TRBV7-2 and TRBJ2-3, with 10 bases identical to TRBD2. V lost 3 bases, J lost 5 bases, and 8 bases stayed unmatched. Per the germline V gene, CDR1 is SGHTA and CDR2 is FQGNSA. The CDR3 contains 16 residues. CDR3 coding DNA: TGTGCCAGCAGCTTCCAGAGCGGGAGGGTAGGAGATACGCAGTATTTT. As protein: CASSFQSGRVGDTQYF.